Listed here are 16 T cell receptor beta chains from one sample, sequenced in a study of blood T cell repertoires in COVID-19. The repertoire was sequenced with immunoSEQ multiplex PCR; TCRdb's copy has only in-frame clones and lacks some. The sample has 85,000 to 120,000 clones; 92% are singletons. The sample comprised peripheral blood. Every receptor here comes from a woman in her forties or fifties with COVID-19, enrolled during active disease.

The chain couples TRBV19 to TRBJ1-5; TRBD1 matches at 8 bases. The V segment lost 2 bases and the J segment 3 bases; nucleotides outside the gene matches: 3. The V gene's germline CDR1 is LNHDA and CDR2 SQIVND (reference sequence). This CDR3 comprises 15 residues. In nucleotides, the CDR3 is TGTGCCAGTAGTATAACGACAGGGGCCAATCAGCCCCAGCATTTT. It is translated as CASSITTGANQPQHF.

The chain has TRBV19 and TRBJ1-1; TRBD1 matches at 10 bases. Germline V lookup: CDR1 LNHDA, CDR2 SQIVND (reference sequence). The CDR3 runs to 16 residues. Trimming cost V 3 bases and J 4 bases; bases outside gene matches: 8. DNA of the CDR3: TGTGCCAGTAGTATCCCCGGGACAGGGGTCGGCACTGAAGCTTTCTTT. Residues: CASSIPGTGVGTEAFF.

V and J are TRBV5-1 and TRBJ1-3; tentatively, D is TRBD1 (6 bases). Germline CDR1 is SGHRS and CDR2 is YFSETQ. CDR3 size: 17 residues. V dropped 4 bases and J dropped 0 bases, with 17 bases sitting between them. Here the CDR3 reads CASSLGTPKFSGNTIYF. As DNA, the CDR3 is TGCGCCAGCAGCCTAGGGACACCGAAGTTCTCTGGAAACACCATATATTTT.

This chain links TRBV7-8 with TRBJ1-2, with D hard to call. The CDR3 extends over 9 amino acids. V was pared by 8 bases and J by 7 bases, with 5 bases between. Germline loops: CDR1 SGHVS, CDR2 FQNEAQ. The CDR3 loop is CASSSGYTF. CDR3 nucleotides: TGTGCCAGCTCGAGTGGCTACACCTTC.

The rearrangement links TRBV3-1 (or the pseudogene TRBV3-2) to TRBJ2-5; the D gene is possibly TRBD2 (5 bases). This CDR3 is built from 15 residues. Germline CDR1 LGHDT, CDR2 YNNKEL (reference sequence). Trimming pared 3 bases from V and 2 bases from J, leaving 13 bases between. CDR3 in amino acids: CASSHLRGPQETQYF. CDR3 coding DNA: TGTGCCAGCAGCCACCTCCGAGGGCCTCAAGAGACCCAGTACTTC.

The count of this clone is one. The chain joins TRBV27 to TRBJ1-1, with D hard to call. Germline values: CDR1 MNHEY, CDR2 SMNVEV (reference sequence). There are 14 residues in the CDR3. V was pared by 2 bases and J by 6 bases, with 13 bases between. CDR3 amino acids: CASSLSPPSSEAFF. CDR3 bases: TGTGCCAGCAGTTTAAGCCCCCCGAGCTCTGAAGCTTTCTTT.

The chain uses TRBV7-9 and TRBJ2-6; 7 bases align to TRBD1. Germline trimming cut 7 bases from V and 6 bases from J; bases unmatched to any gene: 9. This CDR3 is 15 amino acids long. Germline-derived CDR1 and CDR2 are SEHNR and FQNEAQ (reference sequence). The CDR3 DNA follows: TGTGCCAGCATCACGACAGGGAATAAGGCCAACGTCCTGACTTTC. Residues: CASITTGNKANVLTF.

The chain is built from TRBV5-1 and TRBJ1-1; no reliable D call. V was cut by 2 bases and J by 0 bases, with 5 bases left in between. Looked up from germline, CDR1 is SGHRS and CDR2 is YFSETQ. The CDR3 sequence is 13 residues long. The CDR3 coding sequence is TGCGCCAGCAGCTTAGCATTGAACACTGAAGCTTTCTTT. This gives the protein CASSLALNTEAFF.

This clone was observed a single time. The V call is TRBV10-3, the J call TRBJ1-5, with D hard to call. The V end was cut by 2 bases, the J end by 4 bases, with 6 bases between. The germline V gene has CDR1 ENHRY and CDR2 SYGVKD. This CDR3 has 13 amino acids. The CDR3 protein is CAISEAGNQPQHF. The CDR3, as DNA: TGTGCCATCAGTGAGGCGGGGAATCAGCCCCAGCATTTT.

The rearrangement uses TRBV5-1 and TRBJ2-5; possibly TRBD1 for D (5 bases). The CDR3 loop spans 14 amino acids. Germline-derived CDR1 and CDR2 are SGHRS and YFSETQ. The V end lost 0 bases, the J end lost 1 base, and 7 bases lay between the germline ends. CDR3 bases: TGCGCCAGCAGCTTGGAAGGGGTCCAAGAGACCCAGTACTTC. Its translation is CASSLEGVQETQYF.

This chain joins TRBV29-1 and TRBJ2-3; no firm D call. V was shortened by 5 bases and J by 8 bases, with 14 bases between the two germline ends. The length of the CDR3 is 12 residues. The germline V gene encodes CDR1 SQVTM and CDR2 ANQGSEA. The DNA of the CDR3 is TGCAGCGTTCTTGCTAAGTTCGGTACGCAGTATTTT. Translating gives CSVLAKFGTQYF.

The genes are TRBV24-1 and TRBJ1-2, with 10 bases aligning to TRBD1. CDR1 and CDR2 (germline): KGHDR, SFDVKD. V lost 9 bases, J lost 4 bases, and 4 bases stayed unmatched. The CDR3 sequence is 13 residues long. Here the CDR3 DNA reads TGTGCCACCCGACAGGGGGCGAGCTATGGCTACACCTTC. It is translated as CATRQGASYGYTF.

J is TRBJ2-1 and V is TRBV13; TRBD2 might be the D (7 bases). V lost 2 bases and J lost 3, with 14 bases in between. The CDR3 length is 16 residues. The germline V gene has CDR1 PRHDT and CDR2 FYEKMQ (reference sequence). The CDR3 reads CASSLPGGGHYNEQFF. CDR3 sequence (DNA): TGTGCCAGCAGCTTACCAGGCGGGGGCCACTACAATGAGCAGTTCTTC.

The J gene is TRBJ1-3, the V gene TRBV5-1; D is unresolved. This CDR3 is built from 14 residues. Germline V CDR1 and CDR2: SGHRS, YFSETQ. The ends were cut back, 0 bases at V and 2 bases at J, with 6 bases in the middle. Here the CDR3 reads CASSLGTAGNTIYF. Written as DNA, the CDR3 is TGCGCCAGCAGCTTGGGAACAGCTGGAAACACCATATATTTT. The variable domain in full, completed from reference TRBV5-1 and TRBJ1-3, reads KAGVTQTPRYLIKTRGQQVTLSCSPISGHRSVSWYQQTPGQGLQFLFEYFSETQRNKGNFPGRFSGRQFSNSRSEMNVSTLELGDSALYLCASSLGTAGNTIYFGEGSWLTVV.

The CDR3 DNA reads as TGTGCCAGCTCAAAAACAGGGGGCGGTAATTCACCCCTCCACTTT. Residues: CASSKTGGGNSPLHF. The genes are TRBV18 and TRBJ1-6; 9 nucleotides match TRBD1. The length of the CDR3 is 15 residues. The V gene end was trimmed by 5 bases and the J gene end by 6 bases; junction bases not matched to a gene: 5. Germline values: CDR1 KGHSH, CDR2 LQKENI.

J is TRBJ1-5 and V is TRBV3-1 (or the pseudogene TRBV3-2); D might be TRBD1 (6 bases). In germline, CDR1 is LGHDT, CDR2 YNNKEL (reference sequence). This CDR3 has 12 residues. V lost 8 bases and J 4 bases, leaving 9 bases between the germline ends. CDR3 bases: TGTGCCAGCGGACAGCTTAATCAGCCCCAGCATTTT. Amino acid sequence: CASGQLNQPQHF.